These T cell receptor beta chains were read from a single sample in a study of T cell changes during pregnancy in multiple sclerosis. Profiled with immunoSEQ multiplex PCR; TCRdb holds only in-frame clones, not every one. The sample records more than 55,000 clones, 92% being singletons. Sequencing was performed on peripheral blood, taken in the first trimester of pregnancy. The receptors stem from a female donor in good health, enrolled as a control in a pregnancy study. Each CDR3 is given with its conserved first and last residue. The D gene is left open where the match is weak. Clone size is stated in some rows and not others, as once, few, many or a class when expanded.

D,length,V,J,size,DNA,CDR3
NA,11,TRBV2,TRBJ2-1,NA,TGTGCCAGCAGTGCCCTAGCGGAGCAGTTCTTC,CASSALAEQFF
TRBD2,15,TRBV5-1,TRBJ2-7,NA,TGCGCCAGCAGCTTTAGCGGGAGAGGCTCCTACGAGCAGTACTTC,CASSFSGRGSYEQYF
TRBD2,14,TRBV5-6,TRBJ2-7,once,TGTGCCAGCAGCCCCCAACTAGCGGGGTACGAGCAGTACTTC,CASSPQLAGYEQYF
TRBD2,18,TRBV4-1,TRBJ2-5,NA,TGCGCCAGCAGCCAAGATCCGATAGCGGGAGTCCGAGGAGAGACCCAGTACTTC,CASSQDPIAGVRGETQYF
TRBD1,14,TRBV29-1,TRBJ2-7,once,TGCAGCGTCGTCGACAGGGGAGTCTCCTACGAGCAGTACTTC,CSVVDRGVSYEQYF
TRBD1,13,TRBV11-1,TRBJ1-1,NA,TGTGCCAGCAGTCCGGACAGGGACACTGAAGCTTTCTTT,CASSPDRDTEAFF
NA,13,TRBV6-1,TRBJ1-2,NA,TGTGCCAGCAGTCCTGAACAGCTTTATGGCTACACCTTC,CASSPEQLYGYTF
TRBD1,16,TRBV5-1,TRBJ2-7,NA,TGCGCCAGCAGCTACGAGGGCTCAGGGGGCACCTACGAGCAGTACTTC,CASSYEGSGGTYEQYF
NA,14,TRBV11-2,TRBJ2-7,NA,TGTGCCAGCAGCTTAACCCCAGACAGCTACGAGCAGTACTTC,CASSLTPDSYEQYF
NA,15,TRBV18,TRBJ1-2,once,TGTGCCAGCTCACCACTCAGTCAAGATAACTATGGCTACACCTTC,CASSPLSQDNYGYTF
NA,15,TRBV28,TRBJ1-3,NA,TGTGCCAGCAGTTTTGGGGGCAGTGCTGGAAACACCATATATTTT,CASSFGGSAGNTIYF
TRBD1,13,TRBV14,TRBJ2-5,NA,TGTGCCAGCAGCCGCGGACAGGGAAAGACCCAGTACTTC,CASSRGQGKTQYF
NA,14,TRBV27,TRBJ2-1,NA,TGTGCCAGCATAGCGGCAAACTCCTACAATGAGCAGTTCTTC,CASIAANSYNEQFF
NA,15,TRBV6-1,TRBJ2-7,NA,TGTGCCAGCAGTGACAGCTCCGGAGCTCCCTACGAGCAGTACTTC,CASSDSSGAPYEQYF
NA,15,TRBV6-1,TRBJ2-2,NA,TGTGCCAGCAGTGAACAGGGGATGAACACCGGGGAGCTGTTTTTT,CASSEQGMNTGELFF
TRBD1,14,TRBV4-1,TRBJ1-1,once,TGCGCCAGCAGCAGGGGACAGGGGGGCACTGAAGCTTTCTTT,CASSRGQGGTEAFF
NA,13,TRBV5-1,TRBJ2-1,NA,TGCGCCAGCAGCCCAGGGTCCTACAATGAGCAGTTCTTC,CASSPGSYNEQFF
TRBD2,14,TRBV5-4,TRBJ2-5,NA,TGTGCCAGCAGCGGGGCGGGGGGGACAGAGACCCAGTACTTC,CASSGAGGTETQYF
NA,13,TRBV28,TRBJ1-2,NA,TGTGCCAGCAGTTTATTACAAGGGGAAGGCTACACCTTC,CASSLLQGEGYTF
TRBD2,13,TRBV5-6,TRBJ2-1,NA,TGTGCCAGCAGCTTGATCGGGGGAGGGAACCAGTTCTTC,CASSLIGGGNQFF
TRBD1,13,TRBV7-8,TRBJ1-2,NA,TGTGCCAGCAGCTTAGGACAGGGAGATGGCTACACCTTC,CASSLGQGDGYTF
TRBD1,14,TRBV13,TRBJ2-7,NA,TGTGCCAGCAGCCCTGGGACAGGGACCTACGAGCAGTACTTC,CASSPGTGTYEQYF
NA,15,TRBV6-6,TRBJ1-4,NA,TGTGCCAGCAGTTACTCGATCGCCGGGGGTGAAAAACTGTTTTTT,CASSYSIAGGEKLFF
TRBD2,14,TRBV9,TRBJ2-7,NA,TGTGCCAGCGCGCTAGCGGGCGATACCTACGAGCAGTACTTC,CASALAGDTYEQYF
NA,15,TRBV4-1,TRBJ2-7,once,TGCGCCAGCAGCGTAACAGGGGAGGTAACCTACGAGCAGTACTTC,CASSVTGEVTYEQYF
TRBD2,15,TRBV6-1,TRBJ2-7,NA,TGTGCCAGCAGTGATAGGGCTAGCGGGTCCTACGAGCAGTACTTC,CASSDRASGSYEQYF
NA,13,TRBV28,TRBJ1-2,NA,TGTGCCAGCAGTTCAACACGGGGTTATGGCTACACCTTC,CASSSTRGYGYTF
TRBD1,15,TRBV6-1,TRBJ2-5,few,TGTGCCAGCAGTGAAGTGGCAGGGGGACAAGAGACCCAGTACTTC,CASSEVAGGQETQYF
NA,14,TRBV6-5,TRBJ1-4,once,TGTGCCAGCAGTGGAGGGAGTAGTGGAGAAAAACTGTTTTTT,CASSGGSSGEKLFF
TRBD1,13,TRBV5-1,TRBJ1-2,NA,TGCGCCAGCAGCTTCGGACAGGGGTCTGGCTACACCTTC,CASSFGQGSGYTF
TRBD2,15,TRBV19,TRBJ2-1,NA,TGTGCCAGTAGTACAAGCGGGAGGGGGTACAATGAGCAGTTCTTC,CASSTSGRGYNEQFF
NA,14,TRBV11-2,TRBJ1-1,few,TGTGCCAGCAGCGACATTCAGGGGTTTACTGAAGCTTTCTTT,CASSDIQGFTEAFF
NA,14,TRBV27,TRBJ1-1,NA,TGTGCCAGCAGTTCCCGTTACATGAACACTGAAGCTTTCTTT,CASSSRYMNTEAFF
NA,13,TRBV6-4,TRBJ2-3,NA,TGTGCCAGCGGACTTAGGGAGACAGATACGCAGTATTTT,CASGLRETDTQYF
TRBD2,15,TRBV5-1,TRBJ2-7,NA,TGCGCCAGCAGCCCCGCCGGGACTAGCCCCAAGGAGCAGTACTTC,CASSPAGTSPKEQYF
NA,16,TRBV9,TRBJ2-6,NA,TGTGCCAGCAGCCCTAGTGGGTTCTCTGGGGCCAACGTCCTGACTTTC,CASSPSGFSGANVLTF
TRBD1,14,TRBV29-1,TRBJ2-5,once,TGCAGCGTCGCGCGCCCAGGGGGTCAAGAGACCCAGTACTTC,CSVARPGGQETQYF
TRBD1,13,TRBV7-9,TRBJ2-5,NA,TGTGCCAGCAACCTGGACAGGGAAGAGACCCAGTACTTC,CASNLDREETQYF
NA,16,TRBV2,TRBJ2-1,NA,TGTGCCAGCAGGAGCTGGGGTGGGGCTTCCTACAATGAGCAGTTCTTC,CASRSWGGASYNEQFF
NA,14,TRBV4-1,TRBJ2-5,NA,TGCGCCAGCAGCCAAGTCCCCCTCTTGGAGACCCAGTACTTC,CASSQVPLLETQYF
TRBD2,16,TRBV11-2,TRBJ2-1,NA,TGTGCCAGCAGCCCAGAGATAGCGGGAGGGAGGGATGAGCAGTTCTTC,CASSPEIAGGRDEQFF
NA,12,TRBV28,TRBJ2-7,NA,TGTGCCAGCGGGGACTCTTCCTACGAGCAGTACTTC,CASGDSSYEQYF
TRBD2,15,TRBV6-5,TRBJ2-3,NA,TGTGCCAGCAGCCCGGGTAGCGGGAGTACAGATACGCAGTATTTT,CASSPGSGSTDTQYF